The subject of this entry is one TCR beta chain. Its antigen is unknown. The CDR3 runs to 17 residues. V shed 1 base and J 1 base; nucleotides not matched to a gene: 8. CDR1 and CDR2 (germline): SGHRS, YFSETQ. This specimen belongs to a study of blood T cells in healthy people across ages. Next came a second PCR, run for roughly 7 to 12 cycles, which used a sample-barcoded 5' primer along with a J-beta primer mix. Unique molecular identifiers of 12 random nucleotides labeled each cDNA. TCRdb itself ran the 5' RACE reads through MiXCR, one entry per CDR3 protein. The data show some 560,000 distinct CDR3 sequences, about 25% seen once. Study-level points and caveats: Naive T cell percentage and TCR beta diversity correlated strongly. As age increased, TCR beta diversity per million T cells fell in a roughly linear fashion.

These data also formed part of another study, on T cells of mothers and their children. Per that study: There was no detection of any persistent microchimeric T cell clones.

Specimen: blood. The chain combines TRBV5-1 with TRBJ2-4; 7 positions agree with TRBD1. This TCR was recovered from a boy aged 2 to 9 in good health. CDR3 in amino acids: CASSLRGGEAAKNIQYF. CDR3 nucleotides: TGCGCCAGCAGCTTGAGAGGGGGCGAGGCGGCCAAAAACATTCAGTACTTC.